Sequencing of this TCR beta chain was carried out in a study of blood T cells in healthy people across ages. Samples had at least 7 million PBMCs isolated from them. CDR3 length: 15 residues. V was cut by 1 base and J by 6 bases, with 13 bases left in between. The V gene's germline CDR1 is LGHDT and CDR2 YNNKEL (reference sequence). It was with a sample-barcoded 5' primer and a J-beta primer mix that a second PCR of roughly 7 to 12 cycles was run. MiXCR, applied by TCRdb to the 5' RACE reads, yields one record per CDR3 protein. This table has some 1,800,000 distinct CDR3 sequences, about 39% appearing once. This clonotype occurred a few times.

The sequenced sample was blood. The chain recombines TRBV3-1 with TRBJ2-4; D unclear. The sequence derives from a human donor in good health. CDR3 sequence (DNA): TGTGCCAGCAGCCAAGGACTCTCGTCGGGAAACATTCAGTACTTC. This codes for CASSQGLSSGNIQYF.